This T cell receptor beta chain derives from a study of shared clonotypes between healthy human individuals. The germline CDR1 and CDR2 sequences are SGHTA and FQGTGA. J lost 0 bases, V lost 2 bases, and 2 bases had no gene match. The length of the CDR3 is 15 residues. CD8 cells classed as naive were CD45RO-negative and positively selected for CCR7, excluding terminally differentiated effector memory CD45RA+ cells. Nashville, Tennessee was home to all donors, each a Caucasian adult. It was across several immunoSEQ plates that each subset's genomic DNA was evenly split. Clones were read by immunoSEQ multiplex PCR, and TCRdb kept only the in-frame ones, dropping some. This table holds millions of clones, about 93% found once.

The sample comprised naive CD8+ T cells from PBMCs. The receptor comes from a man between 18 and 29 years old in good health. Some clones in this sample may be carry-over from other donors' samples. The chain has TRBV7-3 and TRBJ2-7; TRBD2 matches 9 bases. The CDR3 region has the DNA TGTGCCAGCAGCTTAGGACTAGCGAGCTCCTACGAGCAGTACTTC. Translated: CASSLGLASSYEQYF.